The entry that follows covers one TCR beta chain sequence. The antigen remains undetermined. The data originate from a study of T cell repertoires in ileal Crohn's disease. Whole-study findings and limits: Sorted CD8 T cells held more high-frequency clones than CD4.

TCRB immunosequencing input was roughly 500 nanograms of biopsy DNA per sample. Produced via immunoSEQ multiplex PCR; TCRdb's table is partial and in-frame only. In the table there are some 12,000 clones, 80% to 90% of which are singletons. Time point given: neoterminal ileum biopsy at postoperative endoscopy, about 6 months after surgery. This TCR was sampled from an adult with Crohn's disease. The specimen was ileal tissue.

CDR3 DNA sequence: TGTGCCAGCAGCCCGAGGACAGGGAGTGTGACCAAAAACATTCAGTACTTC. This translates into CASSPRTGSVTKNIQYF. The gene calls are TRBV11-2 and TRBJ2-4; TRBD1 matches at 8 bases. With V trimmed by 5 bases and J by 2 bases, 11 bases remained unmatched. This CDR3 region has 17 residues. CDR1 is SGHAT, CDR2 FQNNGV, per germline.